This T cell receptor beta chain was found in a study of T cells after yellow fever vaccination. Each CDR3 protein gets one entry after TCRdb re-called the 5' RACE reads with MiXCR. The sample gives under 500,000 distinct CDR3 sequences, roughly 20% of which show up once; 15% to 20% is in the top ten. Study results and limitations: FACS-sorted repertoires could contain abundant clonotypes contaminating from the bulk population.

This CDR3 is 12 amino acids long. Germline V gene data show CDR1 as SGHTS and CDR2 as YDEGEE. Trimming removed 0 bases at V and 9 bases at J, with 8 bases between. In regard to this clonotype: The antigen is undetermined.

The input for sequencing was PBMCs, taken before the yellow fever booster vaccination. This receptor was identified in a man younger than 30 who received the YFV17D yellow fever vaccine. This chain uses TRBV5-8 with TRBJ2-3; D not certain. CDR3 DNA sequence: TGTGCCAGCAGCTTGGACCCACAAACGCAGTATTTT. This encodes CASSLDPQTQYF.